Shown below are 21 T cell receptor beta chains from a single sample sequenced in a study of T cell responses to AZD1222 COVID-19 vaccine. The data were produced by immunoSEQ multiplex PCR, yet TCRdb's version contains in-frame clones alone and is incomplete. This sample has about 210,000 clones, with 80% to 95% found just once. This sample comprised peripheral blood, obtained on day 0 of AZD1222 vaccination. Source of these receptors: an adult in good health.

The CDR3 DNA follows: TGTGCCAGCAGTCCCGCGACAGGGTGGCACACCATATATTTT. Translation gives CASSPATGWHTIYF. The chain combines TRBV6-5 with TRBJ1-3; 7 nucleotides align to TRBD1. The germline CDR1 and CDR2 sequences are MNHEY and SVGAGI. Trimming took 5 bases from V and 8 from J; bases not matched to a gene: 9. The CDR3 runs 14 residues.

The V and J genes are TRBV18 and TRBJ1-1; D call uncertain. This CDR3 region has 14 residues. Per germline, CDR1 KGHSH and CDR2 LQKENI. Trimming left V 0 bases short and J 1 base short, with 6 bases between. As DNA, the CDR3 is TGTGCCAGCTCACCACCTGACGGGAACACTGAAGCTTTCTTT. Amino acid sequence: CASSPPDGNTEAFF.

This sequence joins TRBV15 and TRBJ2-1, with a possible D match to TRBD1 (6 bases). Germline CDR1 reads LNHNV; CDR2 reads YYDKDF (reference sequence). This CDR3 has 13 residues. V was trimmed by 0 bases and J by 7 bases, leaving 7 bases between them. CDR3 nucleotides: TGTGCCACCAGCAGAGATCAGGGGAATGAGCAGTTCTTC. As protein: CATSRDQGNEQFF.

The chain joins TRBV6-5 to TRBJ1-6, with TRBD1 matching over 9 bases. The CDR3 is 15 amino acids. Per germline, CDR1 MNHEY and CDR2 SVGAGI. Losses at the gene ends were 3 bases for V and 10 bases for J; bases not matched to a gene: 7. The CDR3 sequence is CASSYFATGGSPLHF. CDR3 DNA: TGTGCCAGCAGTTATTTTGCGACAGGGGGATCACCCCTCCACTTT.

This chain links TRBV30 with TRBJ1-1; D possibly corresponds to TRBD1 (5 bases). This CDR3 has 13 residues. Germline loops: CDR1 GTSNPN, CDR2 SVGIG (reference sequence). Between the trimmed V and J ends, which lost 5 bases and 0 bases, there was a span of 10 bases. CDR3 residues: CAWGHSMNTEAFF. The CDR3 DNA is TGTGCCTGGGGACACTCTATGAACACTGAAGCTTTCTTT.

This chain uses TRBV19 with TRBJ1-1, with D possibly matching TRBD1 (6 bases). V lost 3 bases and J 1 base, leaving 9 bases between the germline ends. The CDR3 is made up of 14 amino acids. Germline assignment: CDR1 LNHDA and CDR2 SQIVND (reference sequence). The CDR3 coding sequence is TGTGCCAGTAGTATCGGGGGCTGGAACACTGAAGCTTTCTTT. It specifies CASSIGGWNTEAFF.

The genes are TRBV5-1 and TRBJ1-5; weak D call: TRBD1 (6 bases). Trimming took off 0 bases at V and 5 bases at J, with 12 bases between the two ends. CDR3 length equals 15 residues. Germline V gives CDR1 SGHRS, CDR2 YFSETQ. This chain's CDR3 is CASSLDGGGDQPQHF. As DNA, the CDR3 is TGCGCCAGCAGCTTGGACGGGGGGGGCGATCAGCCCCAGCATTTT.

CDR3 residues: CASSAGSTGTQETQYF. The CDR3 nucleotides read TGTGCCAGCAGCGCAGGGAGCACCGGGACTCAAGAGACCCAGTACTTC. The chain links TRBV9 to TRBJ2-5, with a possible D match to TRBD2 (6 bases). Per the germline V gene, CDR1 is SGDLS and CDR2 is YYNGEE. The CDR3 covers 16 residues. V lost 3 bases and J 2 bases, leaving 17 bases between the germline ends. Using reference TRBV9 and TRBJ2-5 for the parts outside the CDR3, the full variable domain is DSGVTQTPKHLITATGQRVTLRCSPRSGDLSVYWYQQSLDQGLQFLIQYYNGEERAKGNILERFSAQQFPDLHSELNLSSLELGDSALYFCASSAGSTGTQETQYFGPGTRLLVL.

CDR3 residues: CASSLNPGIAGNTIYF. DNA for the CDR3: TGTGCCAGCAGCTTAAACCCAGGGATAGCTGGAAACACCATATATTTT. V usage is TRBV7-3 and J usage is TRBJ1-3, with D perhaps TRBD1 (5 bases). The CDR3 spans 16 residues. Germline CDR1 reads SGHTA; CDR2 reads FQGTGA. V was trimmed by 1 base and J by 2 bases, leaving 12 bases between them.

The J gene is TRBJ2-1, the V gene TRBV3-1 (or the pseudogene TRBV3-2); D possibly corresponds to TRBD1 (6 bases). CDR1 LGHDT and CDR2 YNNKEL come from the germline V gene (reference sequence). V lost 4 bases to trimming and J lost 1 base, with 11 bases between them. The CDR3 sequence is 15 residues long. The CDR3 nucleotides read TGTGCCAGCAGCCCATGGACAGCGTCCTACAATGAGCAGTTCTTC. It translates to CASSPWTASYNEQFF.

V gene TRBV19 combines with J gene TRBJ2-7, with 9 bases aligning to TRBD1. Trimming at V came to 4 bases and at J to 3 bases, leaving 4 bases not matched to a gene. The CDR3 runs 14 residues. Germline CDR1 and CDR2: LNHDA and SQIVND (reference sequence). The CDR3 is CASSNTGGNYEQYF. Here the CDR3 DNA reads TGTGCCAGTAGTAACACAGGGGGCAACTACGAGCAGTACTTC. Together with reference TRBV19 and TRBJ2-7, the CDR3 gives the full variable domain: DGGITQSPKYLFRKEGQNVTLSCEQNLNHDAMYWYRQDPGQGLRLIYYSQIVNDFQKGDIAEGYSVSREKKESFPLTVTSAQKNPTAFYLCASSNTGGNYEQYFGPGTRLTVT.

The chain uses TRBV3-1 (or the pseudogene TRBV3-2) and TRBJ1-1, with 8 bases matching TRBD1. Unmatched junction bases numbered 6, after V lost 4 bases and J lost 5 bases. Germline V CDR1 and CDR2: LGHDT, YNNKEL (reference sequence). The CDR3 loop spans 14 amino acids. DNA for the CDR3: TGTGCCAGCAGCCCGACAGGGGAAGGGACTGAAGCTTTCTTT. Translated, it gives CASSPTGEGTEAFF.

V and J are TRBV5-1 and TRBJ1-6; D unresolved. The V gene lost 4 bases and the J gene lost 5 bases, with 10 bases spanning the gap. The CDR3 sequence is 14 residues long. Germline V lookup: CDR1 SGHRS, CDR2 YFSETQ. CDR3 amino acids: CASSGPGDNSPLHF. In nucleotides, the CDR3 is TGCGCCAGCAGCGGACCCGGGGATAATTCACCCCTCCACTTT.

The genes are TRBV5-6 and TRBJ2-7, with TRBD1 identical over 10 bases. V shed 2 bases, J shed 4 bases, and the junction held 3 bases outside the gene matches. CDR3 size: 14 residues. Germline-derived CDR1 and CDR2 are SGHDT and YYEEEE. The CDR3 sequence: CASSFGQGVYEQYF. The CDR3 DNA reads TGTGCCAGCAGCTTCGGACAGGGGGTATACGAGCAGTACTTC.

For this clone: Other DNA sequences in the sample encode the same CDR3. This sequence joins TRBV3-1 (or the pseudogene TRBV3-2) and TRBJ1-5, with no clear D. Trimming removed 3 bases at V and 1 base at J, with 7 bases between. This CDR3 is 14 amino acids long. The germline gives CDR1 LGHDT, CDR2 YNNKEL (reference sequence). As DNA, the CDR3 is TGTGCCAGCAGCCAGGGAGTAAGCAATCAGCCCCAGCATTTT. It translates to CASSQGVSNQPQHF.

The chain links TRBV9 to TRBJ2-7; weak D call: TRBD1 (6 bases). The CDR3 has 15 residues. The germline gives CDR1 SGDLS, CDR2 YYNGEE. Deletions cut 0 bases from V and 6 bases from J, with 16 bases between. CDR3: CASSVGFGTTREQYF. The DNA for the CDR3 is TGTGCCAGCAGCGTAGGCTTCGGGACAACCCGCGAGCAGTACTTC. Full variable domain (outside the CDR3, taken from reference TRBV9 and TRBJ2-7): DSGVTQTPKHLITATGQRVTLRCSPRSGDLSVYWYQQSLDQGLQFLIQYYNGEERAKGNILERFSAQQFPDLHSELNLSSLELGDSALYFCASSVGFGTTREQYFGPGTRLTVT.

The chain uses TRBV27 and TRBJ2-7; perhaps TRBD1 as D (6 bases). This CDR3 has 13 residues. Trimming removed 3 bases at V and 2 bases at J, with 8 bases between. The germline gives CDR1 MNHEY, CDR2 SMNVEV (reference sequence). The CDR3: CASSLPGAYEQYF. CDR3 DNA: TGTGCCAGCAGTTTGCCAGGGGCCTACGAGCAGTACTTC.

The rearrangement uses TRBV7-9 and TRBJ2-5; D may be TRBD1 (6 bases). The CDR3 spans 15 residues. Per the germline V gene, CDR1 is SEHNR and CDR2 is FQNEAQ (reference sequence). V lost 4 bases to trimming and J lost 5 bases, with 17 bases between them. In nucleotides, the CDR3 is TGTGCCAGCAGCTCCCCCGGCCAGGGGTGGGAGACCCAGTACTTC. It translates to CASSSPGQGWETQYF.

The chain is built from TRBV9 and TRBJ2-1, with TRBD1 identical over 7 bases. Trimming took 1 base from V and 4 from J; bases not matched to a gene: 8. The CDR3 runs to 16 residues. Germline V gene sequence: CDR1 SGDLS, CDR2 YYNGEE. CDR3 loop: CASSVLQGNRYNEQFF. CDR3 DNA sequence: TGTGCCAGCAGCGTATTACAGGGGAACAGATACAATGAGCAGTTCTTC.

The V and J genes are TRBV6-5 and TRBJ1-6, with 8 bases fitting TRBD1. CDR1 is MNHEY, CDR2 SVGAGI, per germline. V was clipped by 7 bases and J by 9 bases; unmatched bases: 8. CDR3 size: 14 residues. The CDR3 sequence: CASTMDRVGSPLHF. DNA of the CDR3: TGTGCCAGCACTATGGACAGGGTGGGTTCACCCCTCCACTTT.

The rearrangement joins TRBV7-2 to TRBJ1-6; no clear D gene. The V end was cut by 1 base, the J end by 7 bases, with 5 bases between. Germline V gene sequence: CDR1 SGHTA, CDR2 FQGNSA. The CDR3 runs to 13 residues. CDR3 DNA: TGTGCCAGCAGCTTAGTTGGGAATTCACCCCTCCACTTT. It encodes CASSLVGNSPLHF.